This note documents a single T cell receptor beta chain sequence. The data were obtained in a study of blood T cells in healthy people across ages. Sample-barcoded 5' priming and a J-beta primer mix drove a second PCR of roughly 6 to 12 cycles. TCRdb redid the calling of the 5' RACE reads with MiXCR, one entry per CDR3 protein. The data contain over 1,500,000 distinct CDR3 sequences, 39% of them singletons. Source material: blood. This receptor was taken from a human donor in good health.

The CDR3 coding sequence is TGTGCCAGCAGCATCTCCCGTGGGGCAGATACGCAGTATTTT. Translation: CASSISRGADTQYF. The chain has TRBV7-2 and TRBJ2-3; D ambiguous. Trimming stripped 5 bases from V and 4 bases from J, with 13 bases between. CDR3 length: 14 amino acids. CDR1 and CDR2 from the germline V gene are SGHTA and FQGNSA. Using reference TRBV7-2 and TRBJ2-3 for the parts outside the CDR3, the full variable domain is GAGVSQSPSNKVTEKGKDVELRCDPISGHTALYWYRQSLGQGLEFLIYFQGNSAPDKSGLPSDRFSAERTGGSVSTLTIQRTQQEDSAVYLCASSISRGADTQYFGPGTRLTVL.